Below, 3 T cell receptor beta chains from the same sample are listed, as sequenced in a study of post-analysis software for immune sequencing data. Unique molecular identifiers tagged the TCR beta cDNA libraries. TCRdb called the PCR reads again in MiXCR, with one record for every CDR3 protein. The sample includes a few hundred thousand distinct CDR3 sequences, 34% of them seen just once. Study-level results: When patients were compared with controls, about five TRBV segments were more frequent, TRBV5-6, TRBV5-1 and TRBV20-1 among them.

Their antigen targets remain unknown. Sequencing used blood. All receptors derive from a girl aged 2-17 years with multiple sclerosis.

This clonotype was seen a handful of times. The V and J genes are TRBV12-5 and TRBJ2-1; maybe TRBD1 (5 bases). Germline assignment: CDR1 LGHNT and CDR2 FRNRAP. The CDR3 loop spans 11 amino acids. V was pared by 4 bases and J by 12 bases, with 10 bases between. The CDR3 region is CASGYGRGQFF. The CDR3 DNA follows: TGTGCTAGTGGTTACGGTAGGGGGCAGTTCTTC.

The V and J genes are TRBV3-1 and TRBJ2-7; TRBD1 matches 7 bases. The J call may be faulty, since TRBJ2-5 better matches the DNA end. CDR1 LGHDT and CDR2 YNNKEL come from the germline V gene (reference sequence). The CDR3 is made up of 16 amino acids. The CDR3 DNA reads TGTGCCAGCAGCCGCCTTGGGACAGTTAGTATGGAGACCCAGTACTTC. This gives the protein CASSRLGTVSMETQYF.

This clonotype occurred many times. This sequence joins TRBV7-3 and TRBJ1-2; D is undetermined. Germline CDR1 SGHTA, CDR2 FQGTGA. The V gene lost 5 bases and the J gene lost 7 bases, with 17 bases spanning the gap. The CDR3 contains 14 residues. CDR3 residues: CASSRVAGFGGYTF. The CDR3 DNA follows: TGTGCCAGCAGCCGGGTCGCGGGGTTCGGTGGCTACACCTTC.